Listed below are T cell receptor beta chains from one sample, sequenced in a study of cytomegalovirus exposure and HLA in healthy donors. Repertoires were generated with immunoSEQ multiplex PCR, while TCRdb's copy carries only in-frame clones and drops some. Of about 100,000 clones listed, more than 75% are singletons. The sample consisted of PBMCs. The receptor set was obtained from a woman between 45 and 60 years old in good health and CMV-seropositive. Both conserved end residues are part of each CDR3. The order of the fields is V gene, D gene, J gene, CDR3 protein. The D gene is left open where the match is weak.

>TRBV7-9|TRBD2|TRBJ2-1
CASSRRGGTSGYNEQFF
>TRBV13|TRBD1|TRBJ2-3
CASSLRTGGAGADTQYF
>TRBV6-1|TRBD2|TRBJ2-5
CASSEWGSGSTETQYF
>TRBV2|.|TRBJ2-3
CASSDFLWENTDTQYF
>TRBV30|TRBD2|TRBJ2-1
CAWSRTSGSDEQFF
>TRBV5-1|TRBD1|TRBJ1-6
CASSLRPGQGSNSPLHF
>TRBV20-1|.|TRBJ1-2
CSAQRQGGYTF
>TRBV6-1|TRBD1|TRBJ1-2
CASTTGTGANYGYTF
>TRBV7-9|TRBD1|TRBJ1-1
CASSVTGGGHTEAFF
>TRBV11-2|.|TRBJ2-7
CASSLELAEAYEQYF
>TRBV5-4|.|TRBJ1-6
CASSIELGGNSPLHF
>TRBV4-1|TRBD1|TRBJ2-7
CASRPTGDGEQYF
>TRBV6-6|TRBD1|TRBJ1-6
CASSNPGTDYNSPLHF
>TRBV7-2|.|TRBJ1-4
CASSPLGGLGEKLFF
>TRBV2|TRBD1|TRBJ1-5
CASSGRDSLNQPQHF
>TRBV5-6|.|TRBJ1-1
CASLPQGNTEAFF
>TRBV6-5|.|TRBJ2-5
CASSLGQLQETQYF
>TRBV7-9|.|TRBJ1-4
CASSSTGSPGATNEKLFF
>TRBV18|TRBD1|TRBJ1-3
CASSRGTGSGNTIYF
>TRBV7-9|.|TRBJ2-1
CASSPGQLHEQFF
>TRBV19|TRBD1|TRBJ1-2
CASSIPGQGASGYTF
>TRBV11-2|.|TRBJ2-7
CASSLGAPTASTYEQYF
>TRBV10-2|.|TRBJ1-4
CASSWTDATNEKLFF
>TRBV30|TRBD1|TRBJ2-2
CAWSFTGGVPGELFF
>TRBV7-8|TRBD1|TRBJ1-1
CASSLVGTGRGTEAFF
>TRBV14|.|TRBJ1-1
CASSRRGVVMNTEAFF
>TRBV19|.|TRBJ1-1
CASSIVGYEAFF
>TRBV30|.|TRBJ2-7
CAWEGGPGQYF